The 30 T cell receptor beta chains reported below all come from one sample, sequenced in a study of cytomegalovirus exposure and HLA in healthy donors. The PCR contained 60 Vbeta and 13 Jbeta primers. The protocol was immunoSEQ multiplex PCR, while the TCRdb copy is restricted to in-frame clones and leaves out a portion. The sample lists around 150,000 clones; 82% were seen once. Material for sequencing was PBMCs. Receptors were obtained from a girl aged 2 to 10 in good health and CMV-seropositive.

The V and J genes are TRBV28 and TRBJ2-7; TRBD2 is a possible D gene (6 bases). V was pared by 8 bases and J by 7 bases, with 15 bases between. The CDR3 is made up of 12 amino acids. Germline CDR1 MDHEN, CDR2 SYDVKM. For the CDR3, the DNA is TGTGCCAGCCTCTCGGGGGTGGGAGAGCAGTACTTC. Amino acids: CASLSGVGEQYF.

The rearrangement uses TRBV5-4 and TRBJ2-7; D might be TRBD2 (6 bases). The CDR3 is made up of 14 amino acids. Looked up from germline, CDR1 is SGHNT and CDR2 is YYREEE (reference sequence). Between the trimmed V and J ends, which lost 7 bases and 2 bases, there was a span of 16 bases. The CDR3, as DNA: TGTGCCAGCGGCACCCGGGACTCCGCCTACGAGCAGTACTTC. It translates to CASGTRDSAYEQYF.

The chain carries TRBV28 and TRBJ2-7, with a possible D match to TRBD2 (6 bases). The CDR3 spans 14 residues. V was shortened by 6 bases and J by 1 base, with 13 bases between the two germline ends. In germline, CDR1 is MDHEN, CDR2 SYDVKM. The CDR3 here is CASRSRGGSYEQYF. CDR3 bases: TGTGCCAGCAGGTCCCGGGGAGGATCCTACGAGCAGTACTTC.

This clone appeared a few times. The chain couples TRBV6-1 to TRBJ1-4, with D possibly being TRBD1 (5 bases). Trimming shortened V by 3 bases and J by 0 bases, and 14 bases separated the two germline ends. This CDR3 comprises 17 residues. The germline V gene encodes CDR1 MNHNS and CDR2 SASEGT. In DNA form, the CDR3 reads TGTGCCAGCAGTGACCCGGGGGGAGCCGCAACTAATGAAAAACTGTTTTTT. The encoded protein is CASSDPGGAATNEKLFF.

This rearrangement joins TRBV27 to TRBJ2-1; TRBD2 matches at 9 bases. J gave up 3 bases and V 1 base, and 13 bases lay outside the gene matches. The CDR3 is 19 amino acids. The germline V gene has CDR1 MNHEY and CDR2 SMNVEV (reference sequence). The CDR3 is CASSLWRTSDPRLYNEQFF. The CDR3 nucleotides are TGTGCCAGCAGTTTATGGAGGACTAGCGATCCCCGTCTCTACAATGAGCAGTTCTTC.

J is TRBJ1-2 and V is TRBV27, with 7 bases that match TRBD1. V shed 6 bases and J 4 bases; nucleotides not matched to a gene: 8. The CDR3 is 14 residues long. Looked up from germline, CDR1 is MNHEY and CDR2 is SMNVEV (reference sequence). The CDR3 reads CASSRLRDSYGYTF. The DNA of the CDR3 is TGTGCCAGCAGCCGCCTTCGGGACAGCTATGGCTACACCTTC.

The gene calls are TRBV6-6 and TRBJ2-5; D ambiguous. Germline V lookup: CDR1 MNHNY, CDR2 SVGAGI (reference sequence). The germline V and J ends were trimmed by 5 bases and 2 bases, with 6 bases remaining between them. This CDR3 region has 12 residues. The chain's CDR3 is CASSRIQETQYF. CDR3 nucleotide sequence: TGTGCCAGCAGTCGTATACAAGAGACCCAGTACTTC.

The rearrangement joins TRBV7-9 to TRBJ2-7; D remains ambiguous. Trimming took 5 bases from V and 2 from J, leaving 7 bases between them. The CDR3 length is 12 residues. CDR1 is SEHNR, CDR2 FQNEAQ, per germline (reference sequence). CDR3: CASSTIAYEQYF. The CDR3, as DNA: TGTGCCAGCAGCACGATAGCCTACGAGCAGTACTTC. The variable domain in full, completed from reference TRBV7-9 and TRBJ2-7, reads DTGVSQNPRHKITKRGQNVTFRCDPISEHNRLYWYRQTLGQGPEFLTYFQNEAQLEKSRLLSDRFSAERPKGSFSTLEIQRTEQGDSAMYLCASSTIAYEQYFGPGTRLTVT.

The rearrangement links TRBV6-5 to TRBJ2-7; TRBD2 matches at 10 bases. CDR1 MNHEY and CDR2 SVGAGI come from the germline V gene. The CDR3 runs to 15 residues. The trim removed 6 bases at V and 1 base at J, leaving 6 bases unmatched. DNA for the CDR3: TGTGCCAGCAGGCTAGCGGGAGTAAGGTCCTACGAGCAGTACTTC. It encodes CASRLAGVRSYEQYF.

This chain links TRBV5-6 with TRBJ2-7; TRBD1 aligns across 7 bases. The CDR3 loop spans 17 amino acids. J lost 4 bases, V lost 2 bases, and 15 bases had no gene match. CDR1 and CDR2 from the germline V gene are SGHDT and YYEEEE. The CDR3 DNA is TGTGCCAGCAGCTTCCGGGACAGCTTAGGGGCAGGGTACGAGCAGTACTTC. Its protein is CASSFRDSLGAGYEQYF.

The rearrangement uses TRBV28 and TRBJ2-7; the D gene is possibly TRBD2 (6 bases). The germline V gene encodes CDR1 MDHEN and CDR2 SYDVKM. The CDR3 spans 15 residues. V lost 3 bases and J 3 bases, leaving 15 bases between the germline ends. The CDR3 DNA sequence: TGTGCCAGCAGTTTCTTGGGGGGATTGGACTACGAGCAGTACTTC. Translating it yields CASSFLGGLDYEQYF.

The chain combines TRBV6-6 with TRBJ1-1, with D possibly matching TRBD1 (6 bases). CDR1 and CDR2 (germline): MNHNY, SVGAGI (reference sequence). Between the trimmed V and J ends, which lost 2 bases and 0 bases, there was a span of 10 bases. CDR3 length equals 15 residues. CDR3: CASSYRTALNTEAFF. CDR3 bases: TGTGCCAGCAGTTACAGGACAGCCTTGAACACTGAAGCTTTCTTT.

This clone was seen a single time. The chain couples TRBV5-1 to TRBJ2-2; a possible D gene is TRBD2 (6 bases). Germline V gene data show CDR1 as SGHRS and CDR2 as YFSETQ. The V end was cut by 5 bases, the J end by 6 bases, with 20 bases between. The CDR3 is 16 amino acids. In DNA, the CDR3 is TGCGCCAGCAGAGGGACCGATAGACTAGTATCCGGGGAGCTGTTTTTT. This codes for CASRGTDRLVSGELFF.

The chain has TRBV27 and TRBJ2-5, with a weak D call TRBD1 (5 bases). Germline CDR1 is MNHEY and CDR2 is SMNVEV (reference sequence). The CDR3 sequence is 14 residues long. V lost 7 bases, J lost 7 bases, and 19 bases lay in between. CDR3 in amino acids: CASTSKGLQGTQYF. Written as DNA, the CDR3 is TGTGCCAGCACGTCCAAGGGCCTGCAGGGGACCCAGTACTTC.

As for this clone: The junction departs from the called germline gene at one end, perhaps through a read error. The identical CDR3 is also encoded by other nucleotide sequences in the sample. The chain links TRBV6-1 to TRBJ2-7; 8 bases are shared with TRBD1. Germline assignment: CDR1 MNHNS and CDR2 SASEGT. The CDR3 runs to 14 residues. For the CDR3, the DNA is TGTGCCAGCAGCGAAGGGACAGGTTCGTACGAGCAGTACTTC. Translating gives CASSEGTGSYEQYF.

This clone was seen just once. V usage is TRBV28 and J usage is TRBJ1-2; the match to TRBD1 covers 7 bases. The junction had 6 bases not matched to a gene; V was cut back by 4 bases and J by 4 bases. The CDR3 covers 14 residues. The germline gives CDR1 MDHEN, CDR2 SYDVKM. For the CDR3, the DNA is TGTGCCAGCAGTTCCGACAGGGAATTCTATGGCTACACCTTC. Protein sequence: CASSSDREFYGYTF.

This clone was found once. This chain joins TRBV7-9 and TRBJ2-7, with D unclear. Per the germline V gene, CDR1 is SEHNR and CDR2 is FQNEAQ (reference sequence). V was shortened by 0 bases and J by 5 bases, with 2 bases between the two germline ends. The CDR3 spans 11 residues. The CDR3 DNA sequence: TGTGCCAGCAGCTTAGCCGACGAGCAGTACTTC. Its protein is CASSLADEQYF.

CDR3: CSVAQRLDADTQYF. The CDR3 nucleotides read TGCAGCGTAGCCCAGCGACTAGACGCAGATACGCAGTATTTT. The chain employs TRBV29-1 and TRBJ2-3, with D tentatively TRBD2 (6 bases). Trimming shortened V by 6 bases and J by 4 bases, and 17 bases separated the two germline ends. CDR3 length: 14 amino acids. The germline CDR1 and CDR2 sequences are SQVTM and ANQGSEA.

This clone was detected once. The chain joins TRBV6-5 to TRBJ2-2, with TRBD2 as a possible D gene (6 bases). The CDR3 runs 15 residues. In germline, CDR1 is MNHEY, CDR2 SVGAGI. V lost 5 bases and J lost 0, with 10 bases in between. The CDR3 reads CASSVLASNTGELFF. The CDR3 DNA follows: TGTGCCAGCAGTGTCCTAGCGTCGAACACCGGGGAGCTGTTTTTT.

The chain joins TRBV5-5 to TRBJ2-7; a possible D gene is TRBD1 (6 bases). V was clipped by 3 bases and J by 5 bases, with 24 bases between them. The CDR3 extends over 17 amino acids. The germline CDR1 and CDR2 sequences are SGHKS and YYEKEE (reference sequence). Here the CDR3 reads CASSYAPRDTVFDEQYF. The CDR3 bases are TGTGCCAGCAGCTACGCACCCCGGGACACGGTCTTTGACGAGCAGTACTTC.

The chain links TRBV30 to TRBJ2-1; 7 bases map to TRBD1. Germline CDR1 is GTSNPN and CDR2 is SVGIG (reference sequence). The CDR3 runs 13 residues. The junction had 10 bases not matched to a gene; V was cut back by 0 bases and J by 14 bases. The CDR3 is CAWSVPQGVPKFF. In DNA, the CDR3 is TGTGCCTGGAGTGTACCGCAGGGGGTCCCTAAGTTCTTC.

The rearrangement joins TRBV6-5 to TRBJ1-4; 7 nucleotides line up with TRBD1. With V trimmed by 5 bases and J by 5 bases, 5 bases remained unmatched. Germline-derived CDR1 and CDR2 are MNHEY and SVGAGI. The CDR3 covers 14 residues. CDR3 sequence (DNA): TGTGCCAGCAGTCTTACAGGGGCCAATGAAAAACTGTTTTTT. Protein product: CASSLTGANEKLFF.

The chain joins TRBV19 to TRBJ2-2, with a weak D call TRBD1 (5 bases). The germline gives CDR1 LNHDA, CDR2 SQIVND (reference sequence). This CDR3 is built from 14 residues. V was pared by 6 bases and J by 4 bases, with 12 bases between. CDR3 in DNA: TGTGCCAGTAGGCAGACAGCTACCACCGGGGAGCTGTTTTTT. Translation gives CASRQTATTGELFF.

The V and J genes are TRBV6-6 and TRBJ1-1; TRBD1 is a possible D gene (6 bases). This CDR3 spans 15 amino acids. Deletions cut 2 bases from V and 4 bases from J, with 14 bases between. The germline CDR1 and CDR2 sequences are MNHNY and SVGAGI (reference sequence). The CDR3 region is CASSYLGGGSTEAFF. The CDR3, as DNA: TGTGCCAGCAGTTACCTTGGGGGCGGGAGCACTGAAGCTTTCTTT.

V gene TRBV6-5 combines with J gene TRBJ2-7; the match to TRBD1 covers 7 bases. Losses at the gene ends were 6 bases for V and 3 bases for J; bases not matched to a gene: 11. Germline assignment: CDR1 MNHEY and CDR2 SVGAGI. The CDR3 runs 15 residues. The CDR3 DNA reads TGTGCCAGCAGGCACAGGGGCTGGGGGTACTACGAGCAGTACTTC. Its protein product is CASRHRGWGYYEQYF.

The gene calls are TRBV13 and TRBJ2-7; D gene ambiguous. Germline CDR1 reads PRHDT; CDR2 reads FYEKMQ (reference sequence). Trimming left V 2 bases short and J 2 bases short, with 4 bases between. The CDR3 extends over 12 amino acids. The CDR3, as DNA: TGTGCCAGCAGCTTATCCACCTACGAGCAGTACTTC. Its protein is CASSLSTYEQYF.

This sequence joins TRBV15 and TRBJ2-3, with 10 bases fitting TRBD1. CDR1 and CDR2 from the germline V gene are LNHNV and YYDKDF (reference sequence). The trim removed 2 bases at V and 6 bases at J, leaving 5 bases unmatched. The CDR3 extends over 15 amino acids. This chain's CDR3 is CATSRPTGGKDTQYF. CDR3 DNA sequence: TGTGCCACCAGCAGACCGACAGGGGGCAAGGATACGCAGTATTTT. The variable domain in full, with the rest retrieved from reference TRBV15 and TRBJ2-3, is DAMVIQNPRYQVTQFGKPVTLSCSQTLNHNVMYWYQQKSSQAPKLLFHYYDKDFNNEADTPDNFQSRRPNTSFCFLDIRSPGLGDTAMYLCATSRPTGGKDTQYFGPGTRLTVL.

CDR3 coding DNA: TGCAGCTCTCAGACTAGCGGGAGTGTCGATGAGCAGTTCTTC. Its protein product is CSSQTSGSVDEQFF. The chain couples TRBV29-1 to TRBJ2-1, with 12 bases matching TRBD2. Germline assignment: CDR1 SQVTM and CDR2 ANQGSEA. J was trimmed by 8 bases and V by 8 bases; bases with no gene match: 10. There are 14 residues in the CDR3.

The rearrangement links TRBV2 to TRBJ2-3, with D tentatively TRBD2 (6 bases). The length of the CDR3 is 13 residues. CDR1 is SNHLY, CDR2 FYNNEI, per germline. Trimming shortened V by 8 bases and J by 1 base, and 10 bases separated the two germline ends. The CDR3, as DNA: TGTGCCAGCGGTACGGGAGGCACAGATACGCAGTATTTT. This gives the protein CASGTGGTDTQYF.

The chain couples TRBV30 to TRBJ1-4; D is undetermined. Germline V gives CDR1 GTSNPN, CDR2 SVGIG (reference sequence). V was trimmed by 2 bases and J by 11 bases, leaving 21 bases between them. The CDR3 covers 15 residues. For the CDR3, the DNA is TGTGCCTGGAGTCCGGAGGGTAATTCGAGATTGAAACTGTTTTTT. Amino acid sequence: CAWSPEGNSRLKLFF.